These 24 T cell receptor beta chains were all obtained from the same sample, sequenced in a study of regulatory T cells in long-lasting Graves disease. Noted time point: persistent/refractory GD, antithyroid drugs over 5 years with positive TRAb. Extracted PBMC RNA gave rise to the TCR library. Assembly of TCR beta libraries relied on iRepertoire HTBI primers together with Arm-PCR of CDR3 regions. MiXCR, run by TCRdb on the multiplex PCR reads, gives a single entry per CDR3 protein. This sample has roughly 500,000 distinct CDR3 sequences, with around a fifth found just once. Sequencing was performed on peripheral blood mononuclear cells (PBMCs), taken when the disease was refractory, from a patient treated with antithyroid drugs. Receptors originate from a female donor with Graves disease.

The CDR3 bases are TGTGCCAGCAGGCGGACGATTCATCAGCCCCAGCATTTT. Translation: CASRRTIHQPQHF. The V gene is TRBV7-8, the J gene TRBJ1-5; unclear D gene. Germline V gene lookup returns CDR1 SGHVS and CDR2 FQNEAQ. With 6 bases removed from V and 5 bases from J, the gap between germline ends came to 11 bases. This CDR3 contains 13 residues.

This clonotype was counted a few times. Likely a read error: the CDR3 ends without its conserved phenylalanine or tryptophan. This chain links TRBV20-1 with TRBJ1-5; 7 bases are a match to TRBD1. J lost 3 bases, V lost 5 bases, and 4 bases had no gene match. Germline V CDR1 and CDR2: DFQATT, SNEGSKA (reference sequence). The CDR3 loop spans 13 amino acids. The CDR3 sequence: CSAGGQTNQPQHS. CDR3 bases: TGCAGTGCTGGGGGACAGACCAATCAGCCCCAGCATTCT.

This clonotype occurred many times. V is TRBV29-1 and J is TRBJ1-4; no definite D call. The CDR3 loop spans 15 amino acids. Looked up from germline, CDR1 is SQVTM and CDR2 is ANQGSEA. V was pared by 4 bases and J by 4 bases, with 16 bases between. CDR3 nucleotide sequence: TGCAGCGTTGGAGTAGGGAGGAGCGATAATGAAAAACTGTTTTTT. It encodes CSVGVGRSDNEKLFF.

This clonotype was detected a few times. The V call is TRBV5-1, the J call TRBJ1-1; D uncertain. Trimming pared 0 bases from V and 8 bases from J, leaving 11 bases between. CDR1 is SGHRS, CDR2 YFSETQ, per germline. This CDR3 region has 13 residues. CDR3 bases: TGCGCCAGCAGCTTGGAAAGGACTGCCGAAGCTTTCTTT. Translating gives CASSLERTAEAFF.

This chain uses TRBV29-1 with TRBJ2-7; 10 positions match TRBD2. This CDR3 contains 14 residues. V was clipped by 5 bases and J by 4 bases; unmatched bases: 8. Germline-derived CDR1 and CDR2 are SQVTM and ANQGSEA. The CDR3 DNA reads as TGCAGCGTTAGGGGGCCTAGCGGGAGTTACGAGCAGTACTTC. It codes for CSVRGPSGSYEQYF.

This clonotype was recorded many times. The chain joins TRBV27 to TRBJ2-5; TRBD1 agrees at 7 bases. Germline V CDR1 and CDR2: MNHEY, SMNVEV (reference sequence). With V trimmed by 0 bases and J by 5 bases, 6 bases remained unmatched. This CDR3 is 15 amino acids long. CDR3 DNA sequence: TGTGCCAGCAGTTTATCGGGGACAGTCCGGGAGACCCAGTACTTC. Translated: CASSLSGTVRETQYF.

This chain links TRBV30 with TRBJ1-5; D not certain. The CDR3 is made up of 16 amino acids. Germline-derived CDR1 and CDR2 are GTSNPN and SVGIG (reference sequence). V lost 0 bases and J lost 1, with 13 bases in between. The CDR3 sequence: CAWSVWAEASNQPQHF. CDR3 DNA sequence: TGTGCCTGGAGTGTATGGGCAGAAGCAAGCAATCAGCCCCAGCATTTT.

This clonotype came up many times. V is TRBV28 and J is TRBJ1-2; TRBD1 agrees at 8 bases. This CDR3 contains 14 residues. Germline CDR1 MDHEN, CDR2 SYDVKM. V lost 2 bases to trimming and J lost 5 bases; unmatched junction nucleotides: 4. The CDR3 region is CASSLQGAGYGYTF. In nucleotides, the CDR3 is TGTGCCAGCAGTTTACAGGGGGCCGGTTATGGCTACACCTTC.

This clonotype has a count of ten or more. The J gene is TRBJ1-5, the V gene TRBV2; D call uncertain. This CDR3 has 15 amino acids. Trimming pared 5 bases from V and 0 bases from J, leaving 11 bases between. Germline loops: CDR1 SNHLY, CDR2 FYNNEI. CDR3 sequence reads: CASSSEAASNQPQHF. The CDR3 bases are TGTGCCAGCAGTTCGGAGGCAGCTAGCAATCAGCCCCAGCATTTT.

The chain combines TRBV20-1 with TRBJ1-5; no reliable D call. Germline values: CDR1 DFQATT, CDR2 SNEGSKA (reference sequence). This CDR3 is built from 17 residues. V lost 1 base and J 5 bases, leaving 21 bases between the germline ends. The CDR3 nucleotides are TGCAGTGCTAGAGGTGGGGATGAGACACGTACCTATCAGCCCCAGCATTTT. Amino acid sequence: CSARGGDETRTYQPQHF.

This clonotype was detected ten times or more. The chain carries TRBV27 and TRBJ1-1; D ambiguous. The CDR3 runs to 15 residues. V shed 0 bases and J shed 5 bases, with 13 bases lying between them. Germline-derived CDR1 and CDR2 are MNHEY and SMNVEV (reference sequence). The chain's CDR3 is CASSLSASGITEAFF. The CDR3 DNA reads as TGTGCCAGCAGTTTATCAGCCTCGGGGATAACTGAAGCTTTCTTT.

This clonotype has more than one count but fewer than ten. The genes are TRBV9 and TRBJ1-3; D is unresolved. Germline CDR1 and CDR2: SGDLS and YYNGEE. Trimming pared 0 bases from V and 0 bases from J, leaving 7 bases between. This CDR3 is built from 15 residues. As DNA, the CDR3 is TGTGCCAGCAGCGTAGGAAGCCCCTCTGGAAACACCATATATTTT. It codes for CASSVGSPSGNTIYF.

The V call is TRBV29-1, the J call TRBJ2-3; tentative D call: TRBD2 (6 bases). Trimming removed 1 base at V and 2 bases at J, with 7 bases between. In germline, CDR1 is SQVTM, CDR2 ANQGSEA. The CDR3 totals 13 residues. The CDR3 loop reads CSVEGGLTDTQYF. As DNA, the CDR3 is TGCAGCGTTGAAGGGGGACTCACAGATACGCAGTATTTT.

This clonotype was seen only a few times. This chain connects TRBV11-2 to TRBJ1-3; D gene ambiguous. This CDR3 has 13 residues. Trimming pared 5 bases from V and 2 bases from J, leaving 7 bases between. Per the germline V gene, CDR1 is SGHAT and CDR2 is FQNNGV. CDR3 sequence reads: CASSRGTGNTIYF. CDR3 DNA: TGTGCCAGCAGCCGAGGGACTGGAAACACCATATATTTT. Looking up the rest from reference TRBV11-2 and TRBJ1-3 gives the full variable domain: EAGVAQSPRYKIIEKRQSVAFWCNPISGHATLYWYQQILGQGPKLLIQFQNNGVVDDSQLPKDRFSAERLKGVDSTLKIQPAKLEDSAVYLCASSRGTGNTIYFGEGSWLTVV.

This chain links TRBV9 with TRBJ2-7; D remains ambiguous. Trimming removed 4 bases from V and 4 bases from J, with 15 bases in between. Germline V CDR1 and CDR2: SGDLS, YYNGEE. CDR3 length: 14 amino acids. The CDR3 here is CASSPSIGGYEQYF. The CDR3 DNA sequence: TGTGCCAGCAGCCCTTCGATCGGTGGGTACGAGCAGTACTTC. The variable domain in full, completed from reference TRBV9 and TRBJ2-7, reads DSGVTQTPKHLITATGQRVTLRCSPRSGDLSVYWYQQSLDQGLQFLIQYYNGEERAKGNILERFSAQQFPDLHSELNLSSLELGDSALYFCASSPSIGGYEQYFGPGTRLTVT.

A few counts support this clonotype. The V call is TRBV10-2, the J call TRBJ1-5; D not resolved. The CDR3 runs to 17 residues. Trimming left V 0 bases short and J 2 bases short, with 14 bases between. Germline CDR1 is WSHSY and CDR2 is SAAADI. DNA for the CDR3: TGCGCCAGCAGTGAGTCAATCAGGATAGCGGGCAATCAGCCCCAGCATTTT. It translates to CASSESIRIAGNQPQHF.

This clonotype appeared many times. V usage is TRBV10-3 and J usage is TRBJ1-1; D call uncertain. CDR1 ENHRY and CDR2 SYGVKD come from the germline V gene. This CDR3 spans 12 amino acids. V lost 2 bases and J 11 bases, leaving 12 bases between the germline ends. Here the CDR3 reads CAISEGREDAFF. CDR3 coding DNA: TGTGCCATCAGTGAGGGACGGGAGGACGCTTTCTTT.

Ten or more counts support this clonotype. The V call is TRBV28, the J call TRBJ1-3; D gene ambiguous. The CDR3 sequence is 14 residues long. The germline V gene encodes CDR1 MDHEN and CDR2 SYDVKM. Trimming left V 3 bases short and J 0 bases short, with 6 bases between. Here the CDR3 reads CASSLFFSGNTIYF. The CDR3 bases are TGTGCCAGCAGTTTGTTTTTCTCTGGAAACACCATATATTTT. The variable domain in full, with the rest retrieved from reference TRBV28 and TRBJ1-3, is DVKVTQSSRYLVKRTGEKVFLECVQDMDHENMFWYRQDPGLGLRLIYFSYDVKMKEKGDIPEGYSVSREKKERFSLILESASTNQTSMYLCASSLFFSGNTIYFGEGSWLTVV.

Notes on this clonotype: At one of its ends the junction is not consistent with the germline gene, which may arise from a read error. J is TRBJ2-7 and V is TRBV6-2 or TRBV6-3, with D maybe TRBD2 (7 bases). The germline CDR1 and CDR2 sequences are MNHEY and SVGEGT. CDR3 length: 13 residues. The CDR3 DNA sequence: TGTGCCAGCAGTTTGGGGGGGCGCCACGAGCAGTGCTTC. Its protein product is CASSLGGRHEQCF.

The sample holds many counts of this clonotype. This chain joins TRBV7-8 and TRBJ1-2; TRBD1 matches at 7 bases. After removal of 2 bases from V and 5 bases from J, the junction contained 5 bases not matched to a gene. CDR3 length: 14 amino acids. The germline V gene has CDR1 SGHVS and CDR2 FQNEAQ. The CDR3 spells CASSLRVQGYGYTF. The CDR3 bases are TGTGCCAGCAGCTTAAGGGTACAGGGGTATGGCTACACCTTC.

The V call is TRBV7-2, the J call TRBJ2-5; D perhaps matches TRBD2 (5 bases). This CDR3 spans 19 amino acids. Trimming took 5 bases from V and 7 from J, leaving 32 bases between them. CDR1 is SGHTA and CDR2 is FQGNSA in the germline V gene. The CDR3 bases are TGTGCCAGCAGCCTTATCCCCCCAGGAGGAGGATGGCACAAGAGGACCCAGTACTTC. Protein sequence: CASSLIPPGGGWHKRTQYF.

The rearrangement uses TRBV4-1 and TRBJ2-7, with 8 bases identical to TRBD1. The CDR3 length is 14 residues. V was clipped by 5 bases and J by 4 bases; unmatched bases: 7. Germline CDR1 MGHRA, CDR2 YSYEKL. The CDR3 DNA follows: TGCGCCAGCAGCGCCCGGACAGGGTCTTACGAGCAGTACTTC. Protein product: CASSARTGSYEQYF.

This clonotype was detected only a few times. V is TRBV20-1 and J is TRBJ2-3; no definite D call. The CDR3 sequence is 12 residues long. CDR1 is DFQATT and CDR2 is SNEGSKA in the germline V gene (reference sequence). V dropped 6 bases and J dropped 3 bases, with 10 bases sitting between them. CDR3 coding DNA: TGCAGTGCCCTGGACGCGACAGATACGCAGTATTTT. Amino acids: CSALDATDTQYF.

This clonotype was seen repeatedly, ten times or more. The CDR3: CASSDPGDDQETQYF. Written as DNA, the CDR3 is TGTGCCAGCAGTGACCCCGGGGACGACCAAGAGACCCAGTACTTC. The chain combines TRBV2 with TRBJ2-5; D may be TRBD1 or TRBD2 (5 bases each). The CDR3 spans 15 residues. With 3 bases removed from V and 0 bases from J, the gap between germline ends came to 11 bases. Germline CDR1 SNHLY, CDR2 FYNNEI. Full variable domain (outside the CDR3, taken from reference TRBV2 and TRBJ2-5): EPEVTQTPSHQVTQMGQEVILRCVPISNHLYFYWYRQILGQKVEFLVSFYNNEISEKSEIFDDQFSVERPDGSNFTLKIRSTKLEDSAMYFCASSDPGDDQETQYFGPGTRLLVL.